This T cell receptor beta chain was captured in a study of spatial heterogeneity in lung cancer (dated 2019 in TCRdb). About the study as a whole: Donors were about 70 patients with early-stage, untreated non-small cell lung cancer from the lung TRACERx cohort. Follow-up PBMC samples were sequenced whenever available, with a median time to follow-up of approximately 2 years after resection. Beta-chain transcripts were consistently detected in greater numbers than alpha-chain transcripts, which likely reflects a higher abundance of beta-chain transcripts. In the raw uncorrected reads, each unique combination of TCR and UMI appeared on average more than ten times. The study quantitatively compared TCR alpha and beta repertoires across multiple tumor regions, matched nontumor lung and blood in non-small cell lung cancer. The study linked features of the TCR repertoire to counts of nonsynonymous mutations, which were determined by whole-exome sequencing of tumor tissue. At surgery, both alpha and beta chains were TCR-sequenced in roughly 230 tumor regions, 64 matched nontumor lung samples and 56 PBMC samples.

On this clonotype: The specificity of this receptor is unknown. No base quality values were provided; no much bigger clone lies one nucleotide off.

The sample's time point, from its label and the paper: blood at routine non-recurrence follow-up after resection. Whole RNA extracted from tumor and nontumor lung tissue, or from cryopreserved PBMC samples, was used for TCR sequencing without cell sorting. A patient was chosen for TCR sequencing only when enough RNA was available from at least two tumor regions. The junction carries 23 bases between V and J, which are trimmed by 5 bases and 6 bases respectively. The germline V gene gives CDR1 as SGHRS and CDR2 as YFSETQ. Including cysteine and phenylalanine, the CDR3 has 16 amino acids. Just the 48-base CDR3 DNA is kept, in frame starting at base 1. Study-level results and caveats: Additional single-cell paired TCR alpha and beta sequencing was considered necessary to confirm, at a functional level, the hypothesis that regional TCRs recognize regional mutations. Ubiquitous expanded tumor TCRs were detected in blood more often at tumor resection than at routine follow-up. Only 14 to 15 patients were included in the comparisons of baseline and follow-up blood repertoires.

To prepare the library, 5' RACE was applied. The sequencing machine was a NextSeq 500. The TCR library protocol attached a unique molecular identifier to each TCR cDNA molecule to allow correction of PCR and sequencing errors. As for the original processing: TCR identification, UMI-based error correction and CDR3 extraction were all carried out with Decombinator tools. Expanded TCRs were defined as those above a frequency of 2 per 1,000, corresponding to the top 1% of the tumor frequency distribution. Renyi diversity was calculated using the R vegan package after each repertoire was subsampled 100 times to 5,000 TCRs. CDR3 similarity networks were built from amino acid triplet string-kernel similarity, connecting CDR3s with pairwise similarity above 0.82. TCRdb passed the public sequencing reads through fastp at Q25 and MiXCR, retaining productive beta sequences. Rows merge per CDR3 protein into single entries with the most common DNA and genes. The authors' filters were not applied to this entry. This sample comprises around 45,000 distinct CDR3 sequences, 20% to 25% of them detected only once. Jointly, the top ten make up about 7% of the sample.

The clonotype originates from a female donor with early-stage non-small cell lung cancer. The chain links TRBV5-1 with TRBJ1-2; the D gene is possibly TRBD1, with 5 bases matching. The input for sequencing was PBMCs, taken at follow-up. The CDR3 protein: CASRVYPGELFHGYTF. The DNA is as follows: TGCGCCAGCAGGGTGTATCCGGGGGAGTTGTTTCATGGCTACACCTTC.